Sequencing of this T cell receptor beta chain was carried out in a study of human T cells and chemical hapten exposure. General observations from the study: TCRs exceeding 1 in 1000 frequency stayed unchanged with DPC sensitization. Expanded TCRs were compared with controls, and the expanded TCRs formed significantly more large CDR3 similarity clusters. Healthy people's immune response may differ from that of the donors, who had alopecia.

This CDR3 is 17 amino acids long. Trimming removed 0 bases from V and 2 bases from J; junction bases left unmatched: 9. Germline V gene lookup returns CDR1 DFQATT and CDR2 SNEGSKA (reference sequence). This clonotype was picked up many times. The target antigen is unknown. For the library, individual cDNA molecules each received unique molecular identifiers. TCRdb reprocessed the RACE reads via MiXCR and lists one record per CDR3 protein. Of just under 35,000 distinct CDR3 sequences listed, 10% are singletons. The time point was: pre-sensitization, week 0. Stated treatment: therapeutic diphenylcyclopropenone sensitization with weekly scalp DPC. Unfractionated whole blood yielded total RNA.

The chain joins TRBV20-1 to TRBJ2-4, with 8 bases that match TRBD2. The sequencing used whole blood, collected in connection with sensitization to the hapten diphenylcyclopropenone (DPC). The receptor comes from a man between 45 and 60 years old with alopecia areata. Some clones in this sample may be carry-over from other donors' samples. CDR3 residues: CSAREGLVPATKNIQYF. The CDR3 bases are TGCAGTGCTAGAGAGGGACTAGTGCCCGCAACCAAAAACATTCAGTACTTC.